The entry that follows covers one T cell receptor beta chain sequence. The sample originates from a study of control samples from healthy donors and cancer patients. This CDR3 region has 14 residues. V lost 2 bases, J lost 2 bases, and 7 bases lay in between. The germline CDR1 and CDR2 sequences are KGHSH and LQKENI. Only in-frame clones appear in the TCRdb table, and some are missing; sequencing was by immunoSEQ multiplex PCR. The sample shows approximately 140,000 clones, roughly 86% of them seen only once. The V call is TRBV18, the J call TRBJ1-5, with D hard to call. Sequencing was done on a sample of PBMCs. The TCR originated in a man aged 45-60 years with head and neck cancer. CDR3 sequence: CASSPMSGNQPQHF. The CDR3 DNA reads as TGTGCCAGCTCACCAATGTCGGGCAATCAGCCCCAGCATTTT.